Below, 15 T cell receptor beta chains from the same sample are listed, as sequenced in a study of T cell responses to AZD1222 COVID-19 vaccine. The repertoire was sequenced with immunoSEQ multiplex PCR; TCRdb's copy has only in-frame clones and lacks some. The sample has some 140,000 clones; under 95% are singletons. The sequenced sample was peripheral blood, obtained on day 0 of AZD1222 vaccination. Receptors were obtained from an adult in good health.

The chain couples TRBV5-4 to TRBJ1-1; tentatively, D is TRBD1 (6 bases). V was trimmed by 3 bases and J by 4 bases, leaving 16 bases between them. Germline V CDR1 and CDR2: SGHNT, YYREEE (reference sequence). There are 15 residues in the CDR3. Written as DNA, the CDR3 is TGTGCCAGCAGCTCTAGGCCCCAGGGGAGCACTGAAGCTTTCTTT. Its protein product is CASSSRPQGSTEAFF.

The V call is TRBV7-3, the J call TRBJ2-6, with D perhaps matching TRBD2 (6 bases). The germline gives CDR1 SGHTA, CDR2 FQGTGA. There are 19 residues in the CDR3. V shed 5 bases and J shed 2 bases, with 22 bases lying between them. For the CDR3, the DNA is TGTGCCAGCAGCCCCTTCCTTACTAGCCGAGGCGCTGGGGCCAACGTCCTGACTTTC. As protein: CASSPFLTSRGAGANVLTF.

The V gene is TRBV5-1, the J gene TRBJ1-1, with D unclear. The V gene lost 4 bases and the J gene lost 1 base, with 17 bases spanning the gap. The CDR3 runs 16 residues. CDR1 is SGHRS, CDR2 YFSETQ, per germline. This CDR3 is CASSPLVTAGNTEAFF. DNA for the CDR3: TGCGCCAGCAGCCCCCTAGTAACAGCAGGGAACACTGAAGCTTTCTTT. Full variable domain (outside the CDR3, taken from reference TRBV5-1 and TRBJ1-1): KAGVTQTPRYLIKTRGQQVTLSCSPISGHRSVSWYQQTPGQGLQFLFEYFSETQRNKGNFPGRFSGRQFSNSRSEMNVSTLELGDSALYLCASSPLVTAGNTEAFFGQGTRLTVV.

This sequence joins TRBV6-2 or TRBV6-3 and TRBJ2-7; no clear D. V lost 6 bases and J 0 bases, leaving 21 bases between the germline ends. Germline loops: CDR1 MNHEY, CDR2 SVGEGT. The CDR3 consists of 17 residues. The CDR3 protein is CASSHFGVGFSSYEQYF. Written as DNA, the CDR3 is TGTGCCAGCAGCCATTTTGGGGTTGGATTTAGCTCCTACGAGCAGTACTTC.

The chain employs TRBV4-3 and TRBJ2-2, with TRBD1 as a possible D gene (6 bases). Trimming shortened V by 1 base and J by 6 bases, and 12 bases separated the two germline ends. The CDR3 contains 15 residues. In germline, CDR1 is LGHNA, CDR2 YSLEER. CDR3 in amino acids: CASSQGRGKAGELFF. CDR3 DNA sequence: TGCGCCAGCAGCCAAGGCAGGGGAAAAGCCGGGGAGCTGTTTTTT.

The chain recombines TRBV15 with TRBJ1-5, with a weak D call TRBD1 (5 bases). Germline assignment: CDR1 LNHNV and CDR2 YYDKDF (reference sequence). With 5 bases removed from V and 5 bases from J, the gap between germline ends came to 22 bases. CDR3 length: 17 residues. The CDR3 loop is CATSGEQVPLGYQPQHF. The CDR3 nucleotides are TGTGCCACCAGCGGCGAACAGGTTCCCCTGGGATATCAGCCCCAGCATTTT.

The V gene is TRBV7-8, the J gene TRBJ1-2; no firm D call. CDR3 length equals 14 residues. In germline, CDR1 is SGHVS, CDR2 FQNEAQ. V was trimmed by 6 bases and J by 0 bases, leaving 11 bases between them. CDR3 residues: CASSLESSNYGYTF. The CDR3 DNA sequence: TGTGCCAGCAGTTTGGAAAGCTCTAACTATGGCTACACCTTC.

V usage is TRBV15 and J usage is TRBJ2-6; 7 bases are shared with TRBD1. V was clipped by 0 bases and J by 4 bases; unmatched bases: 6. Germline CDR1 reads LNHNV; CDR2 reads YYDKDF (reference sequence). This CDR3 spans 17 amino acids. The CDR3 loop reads CATSRDLPGQGANVLTF. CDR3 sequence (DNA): TGTGCCACCAGCAGAGACTTACCGGGACAGGGGGCCAACGTCCTGACTTTC.

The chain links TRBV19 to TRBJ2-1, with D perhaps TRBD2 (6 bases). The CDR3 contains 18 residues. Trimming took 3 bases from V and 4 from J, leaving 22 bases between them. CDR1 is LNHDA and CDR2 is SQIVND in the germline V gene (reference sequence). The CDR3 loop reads CASSIKGLGIAGYNEQFF. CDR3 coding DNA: TGTGCCAGTAGTATTAAGGGGCTAGGAATTGCGGGGTACAATGAGCAGTTCTTC.

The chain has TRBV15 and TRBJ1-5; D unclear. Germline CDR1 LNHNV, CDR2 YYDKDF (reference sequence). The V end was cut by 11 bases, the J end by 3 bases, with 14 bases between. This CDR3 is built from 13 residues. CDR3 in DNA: TGTGCCGCCCGCGGAGGGTACAATCAGCCCCAGCATTTT. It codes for CAARGGYNQPQHF.

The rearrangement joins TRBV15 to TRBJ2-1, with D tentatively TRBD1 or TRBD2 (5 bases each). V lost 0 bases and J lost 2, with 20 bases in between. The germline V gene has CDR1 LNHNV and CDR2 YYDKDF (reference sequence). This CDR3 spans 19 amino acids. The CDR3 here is CATSRDGGRGNVPYNEQFF. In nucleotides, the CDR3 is TGTGCCACCAGCAGAGATGGGGGAAGGGGCAACGTCCCCTACAATGAGCAGTTCTTC.

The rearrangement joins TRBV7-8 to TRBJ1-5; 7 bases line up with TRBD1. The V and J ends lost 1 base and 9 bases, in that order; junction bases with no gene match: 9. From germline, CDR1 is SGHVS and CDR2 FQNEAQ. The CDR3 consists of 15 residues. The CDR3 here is CASSLGSGGSRPQHF. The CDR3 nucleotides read TGTGCCAGCAGCTTAGGCTCAGGGGGTTCTCGGCCCCAGCATTTT.

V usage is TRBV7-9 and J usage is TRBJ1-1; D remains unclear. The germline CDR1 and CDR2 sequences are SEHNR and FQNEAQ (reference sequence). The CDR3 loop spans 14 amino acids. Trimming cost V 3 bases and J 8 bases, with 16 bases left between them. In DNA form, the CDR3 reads TGTGCCAGCAGCTTTGCGGGCAGCTCAATCGAAGCTTTCTTT. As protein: CASSFAGSSIEAFF.

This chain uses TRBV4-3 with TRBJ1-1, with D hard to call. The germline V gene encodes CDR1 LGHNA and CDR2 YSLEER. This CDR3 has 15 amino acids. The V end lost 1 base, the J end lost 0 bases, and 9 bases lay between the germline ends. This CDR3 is CASSQGRFMNTEAFF. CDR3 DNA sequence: TGCGCCAGCAGCCAAGGAAGGTTCATGAACACTGAAGCTTTCTTT.

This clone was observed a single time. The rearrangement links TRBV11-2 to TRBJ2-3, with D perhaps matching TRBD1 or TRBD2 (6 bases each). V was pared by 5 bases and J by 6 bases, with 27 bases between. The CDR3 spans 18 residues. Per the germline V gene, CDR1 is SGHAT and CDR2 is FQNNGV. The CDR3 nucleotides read TGTGCCAGCAGCGGAGGGGTTTACAGGGCGAGCCGAACTGATACGCAGTATTTT. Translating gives CASSGGVYRASRTDTQYF.